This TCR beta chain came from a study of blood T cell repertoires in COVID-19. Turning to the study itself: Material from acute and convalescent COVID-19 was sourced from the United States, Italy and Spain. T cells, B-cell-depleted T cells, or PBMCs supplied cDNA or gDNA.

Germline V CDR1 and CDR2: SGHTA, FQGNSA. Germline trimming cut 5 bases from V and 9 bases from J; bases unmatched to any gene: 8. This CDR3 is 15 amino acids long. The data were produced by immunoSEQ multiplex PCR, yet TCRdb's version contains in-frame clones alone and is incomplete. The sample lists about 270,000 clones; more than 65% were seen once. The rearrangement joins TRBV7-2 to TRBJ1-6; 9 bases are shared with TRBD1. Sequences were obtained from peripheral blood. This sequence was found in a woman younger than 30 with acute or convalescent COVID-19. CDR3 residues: CASSLRTGESSPLHF. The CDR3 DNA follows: TGTGCCAGCAGCCTTCGGACAGGGGAGTCTTCACCCCTCCACTTT.